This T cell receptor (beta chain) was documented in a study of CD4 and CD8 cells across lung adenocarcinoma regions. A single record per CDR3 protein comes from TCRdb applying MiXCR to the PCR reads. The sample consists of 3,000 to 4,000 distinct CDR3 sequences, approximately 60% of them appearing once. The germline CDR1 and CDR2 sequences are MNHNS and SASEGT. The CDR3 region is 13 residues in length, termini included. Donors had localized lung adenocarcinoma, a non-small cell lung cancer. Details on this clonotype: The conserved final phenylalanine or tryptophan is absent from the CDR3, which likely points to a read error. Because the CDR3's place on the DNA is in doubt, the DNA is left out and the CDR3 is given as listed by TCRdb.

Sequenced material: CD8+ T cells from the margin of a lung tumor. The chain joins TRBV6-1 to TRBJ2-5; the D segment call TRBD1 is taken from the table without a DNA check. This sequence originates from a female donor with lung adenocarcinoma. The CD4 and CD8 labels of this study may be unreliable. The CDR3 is CASSEATRQGHSI.